This T cell receptor beta chain was obtained from a study of regulatory T cells in long-lasting Graves disease. The time point was: newly diagnosed GD, antithyroid drugs for less than 3 months. Making the TCR library involved RNA that had been extracted from PBMCs. Libraries of TCR beta came from iRepertoire HTBI primers plus Arm-PCR of CDR3 regions. Each CDR3 protein is one row after TCRdb ran MiXCR on the multiplex PCR reads. The repertoire consists of about 440,000 distinct CDR3 sequences, with about a sixth occurring once and the leading ten covering about 25%. Looked up from germline, CDR1 is SQVTM and CDR2 is ANQGSEA. The CDR3 totals 16 residues. V was clipped by 2 bases and J by 4 bases; unmatched bases: 11. This clonotype was recorded many times. This sample also appeared in a second study, on T cells in Graves' hyperthyroidism and ophthalmopathy. From that second work: Researchers defined stable Graves' hyperthyroidism as no ophthalmopathy progression within 18 months. Most thyroid-expanded clonotypes above 0.001 were also found in blood.

This clonotype was sampled from a woman between 18 and 29 years old with Graves disease. The input for sequencing was peripheral blood mononuclear cells (PBMCs), taken at new diagnosis, from a patient treated with antithyroid drugs. The rearrangement uses TRBV29-1 and TRBJ2-7; 10 bases agree with TRBD2. CDR3 region: CSVEMWASGSRYEQYF. DNA of the CDR3: TGCAGCGTTGAAATGTGGGCTAGCGGGAGTAGGTACGAGCAGTACTTC.